These T cell receptor beta chains were read from a single sample in a study of T cell clones after liver transplantation. Some clones are missing from TCRdb's copy, which holds only in-frame ones; the method was immunoSEQ multiplex PCR. This repertoire shows tens of thousands of clones, about four fifths found once; its top ten account for about 0.79%. Specimen: CD4+ T cells from blood, collected 12 months after liver transplant. These receptors originate from a human patient who received a liver transplant. The graft donor may account for some of the T cells. Both conserved end residues are part of each CDR3. D genes are given only for firm matches. The size entry is marked missing in some rows and otherwise reads once, few, many or a size class.

CDR3aa: CASSLGLGGNEKLFF
CDR3nt: TGTGCCAGCAGCTTGGGGCTTGGGGGTAATGAAAAACTGTTTTTT
j_gene: TRBJ1-4
v_gene: TRBV13
len: 15
d_gene: -
abundance: few

CDR3aa: CASSRGLGYGYTF
CDR3nt: TGTGCCAGCAGTAGGGGGCTGGGCTATGGCTACACCTTC
j_gene: TRBJ1-2
v_gene: TRBV28
len: 13
d_gene: TRBD1
abundance: -

CDR3aa: CASSSLVNFRTGELFF
CDR3nt: TGTGCCAGCAGTTCATTAGTGAATTTTCGCACCGGGGAGCTGTTTTTT
j_gene: TRBJ2-2
v_gene: TRBV7-2
len: 16
d_gene: -
abundance: -

CDR3aa: CASSYSSGAYNEQFF
CDR3nt: TGTGCCAGCAGTTACTCTTCAGGGGCCTACAATGAGCAGTTCTTC
j_gene: TRBJ2-1
v_gene: TRBV6-6
len: 15
d_gene: -
abundance: -

CDR3aa: CASSSGQGGTQYF
CDR3nt: TGTGCCAGCAGCTCCGGACAGGGGGGGACCCAGTACTTC
j_gene: TRBJ2-5
v_gene: TRBV6-5
len: 13
d_gene: TRBD1
abundance: -

CDR3aa: CASSQTSGGAYGYTF
CDR3nt: TGTGCCAGTAGTCAAACTTCGGGAGGGGCCTATGGCTACACCTTC
j_gene: TRBJ1-2
v_gene: TRBV19
len: 15
d_gene: -
abundance: -

CDR3aa: CASSLPSGTGEQFF
CDR3nt: TGCGCCAGCAGCTTGCCTAGCGGGACGGGGGAGCAGTTCTTC
j_gene: TRBJ2-1
v_gene: TRBV5-1
len: 14
d_gene: TRBD2
abundance: once

CDR3aa: CASNLGGFQETQYF
CDR3nt: TGTGCCAGCAACCTAGGGGGGTTCCAAGAGACCCAGTACTTC
j_gene: TRBJ2-5
v_gene: TRBV9
len: 14
d_gene: -
abundance: -

CDR3aa: CASSSGWGDEQFF
CDR3nt: TGTGCCAGCAGCTCCGGGTGGGGGGATGAGCAGTTCTTC
j_gene: TRBJ2-1
v_gene: TRBV11-3
len: 13
d_gene: -
abundance: -

CDR3aa: CASSVQGSNQPQHF
CDR3nt: TGTGCCAGCAGTGTTCAGGGTAGCAATCAGCCCCAGCATTTT
j_gene: TRBJ1-5
v_gene: TRBV2
len: 14
d_gene: -
abundance: -

CDR3aa: CASSQDSPATGPPGNTIYF
CDR3nt: TGCGCCAGCAGCCAAGATTCCCCCGCCACAGGGCCCCCTGGAAACACCATATATTTT
j_gene: TRBJ1-3
v_gene: TRBV4-1
len: 19
d_gene: -
abundance: -

CDR3aa: CASSRTEGQGSYGYTF
CDR3nt: TGTGCCAGCAGTAGAACGGAGGGACAGGGAAGCTATGGCTACACCTTC
j_gene: TRBJ1-2
v_gene: TRBV6-6
len: 16
d_gene: TRBD1
abundance: -

CDR3aa: CASSRGRGPTDTQYF
CDR3nt: TGTGCCAGCAGCCGGGGCCGAGGTCCCACAGATACGCAGTATTTT
j_gene: TRBJ2-3
v_gene: TRBV7-8
len: 15
d_gene: -
abundance: -

CDR3aa: CASSFDGPGGAYGYTF
CDR3nt: TGTGCCAGCAGCTTTGACGGACCAGGGGGCGCCTATGGCTACACCTTC
j_gene: TRBJ1-2
v_gene: TRBV7-2
len: 16
d_gene: TRBD1
abundance: few

CDR3aa: CASSPRRREAPEQFF
CDR3nt: TGTGCCAGCAGCCCACGACGGCGGGAGGCCCCTGAGCAGTTCTTC
j_gene: TRBJ2-1
v_gene: TRBV7-8
len: 15
d_gene: TRBD2
abundance: -

CDR3aa: CASSPPDRAGGYTF
CDR3nt: TGTGCCAGTAGTCCGCCGGACAGGGCAGGAGGCTACACCTTC
j_gene: TRBJ1-2
v_gene: TRBV19
len: 14
d_gene: TRBD1
abundance: -

CDR3aa: CASSLNSGGNEKLFF
CDR3nt: TGTGCCAGCAGCCTAAACAGTGGTGGTAATGAAAAACTGTTTTTT
j_gene: TRBJ1-4
v_gene: TRBV28
len: 15
d_gene: -
abundance: few

CDR3aa: CASSFRASGANVLTF
CDR3nt: TGTGCCAGCAGTTTCAGAGCCTCTGGGGCCAACGTCCTGACTTTC
j_gene: TRBJ2-6
v_gene: TRBV28
len: 15
d_gene: -
abundance: few

CDR3aa: CAIRTDNSGNTIYF
CDR3nt: TGTGCCATCAGGACAGACAACTCTGGAAACACCATATATTTT
j_gene: TRBJ1-3
v_gene: TRBV10-3
len: 14
d_gene: -
abundance: -

CDR3aa: CASSLAAGGRRAEAFF
CDR3nt: TGCGCCAGCAGCTTGGCCGCTGGGGGCAGGAGGGCTGAAGCTTTCTTT
j_gene: TRBJ1-1
v_gene: TRBV5-1
len: 16
d_gene: -
abundance: -

CDR3aa: CASTPVMAGEHEQYF
CDR3nt: TGTGCCAGCACCCCTGTTATGGCGGGTGAACACGAGCAGTACTTC
j_gene: TRBJ2-7
v_gene: TRBV6-1
len: 15
d_gene: -
abundance: -

CDR3aa: CASKKGEGQETQYF
CDR3nt: TGTGCCAGCAAGAAGGGGGAGGGCCAAGAGACCCAGTACTTC
j_gene: TRBJ2-5
v_gene: TRBV6-5
len: 14
d_gene: -
abundance: -

CDR3aa: CASRGVGTDTQYF
CDR3nt: TGTGCCAGCAGAGGGGTAGGCACAGATACGCAGTATTTT
j_gene: TRBJ2-3
v_gene: TRBV2
len: 13
d_gene: -
abundance: -